This is a list of T cell receptor beta chains from one sample in a study of cytomegalovirus exposure and HLA in healthy donors. TCRdb keeps only in-frame clones here, not all; method: immunoSEQ multiplex PCR. The sample carries about 200,000 clones, approximately 83% recorded once. Sequencing was carried out using PBMCs. The receptors were sampled from a boy aged 2-9 years in good health and CMV-seronegative. The CDR3 runs from the conserved cysteine through the conserved F or W. Each record gives: D gene, clone size, J gene, CDR3 length, V gene, CDR3 DNA, CDR3 protein. D genes are given only for firm matches. Expanded clones are given a class, and other clones once, few, many or no size at all.

TRBD1,NA,TRBJ2-2,16,TRBV7-2,TGTGCCAGCAGCTATCACAGGGGCCCGAACACCGGGGAGCTGTTTTTT,CASSYHRGPNTGELFF
NA,few,TRBJ1-2,15,TRBV15,TGTGCCACCAGCAGAGATAGGAGGGAGTTTGGGGGCTACACCTTC,CATSRDRREFGGYTF
TRBD2,NA,TRBJ2-3,20,TRBV30,TGTGCCTGGAGTTTAGCTACCAGTATGCGCGCGGGGGGTGGCACAGATACGCAGTATTTT,CAWSLATSMRAGGGTDTQYF
NA,NA,TRBJ1-1,12,TRBV6-1,TGTGCCAGCAGTGGAGGGAACACTGAAGCTTTCTTT,CASSGGNTEAFF
NA,NA,TRBJ1-1,15,TRBV12-5,TGTGCTAGTGGTCTAGGAACGACCATGAACACTGAAGCTTTCTTT,CASGLGTTMNTEAFF
NA,NA,TRBJ1-1,13,TRBV2,TGTGCCAGCAAAAAGACAGCGAACACTGAAGCTTTCTTT,CASKKTANTEAFF
NA,NA,TRBJ2-2,15,TRBV7-2,TGTGCCAGCAGTCCCGGGCTAGCTAACACCGGGGAGCTGTTTTTT,CASSPGLANTGELFF
TRBD2,once,TRBJ2-4,17,TRBV7-9,TGTGCCAGCAGCTTATCGGGCGGGGGGCAACTCGGAAACATTCAGTACTTC,CASSLSGGGQLGNIQYF
NA,NA,TRBJ1-4,13,TRBV6-6,TGTGCCAGCAGCCCTGATACTGCGGAAAAACTGTTTTTT,CASSPDTAEKLFF
NA,NA,TRBJ1-1,14,TRBV27,TGTGCCAGCAGTTTATGGGGAGGATCCCCTGAAGCTTTCTTT,CASSLWGGSPEAFF
NA,NA,TRBJ1-3,13,TRBV7-2,TGTGCCAGCAGCCGGGAACAGGGCTACACCATATATTTT,CASSREQGYTIYF
NA,NA,TRBJ1-1,15,TRBV4-2,TGTGCCAGCAGCCAAGTTTCAGGGGCCAGGAGTGAAGCTTTCTTT,CASSQVSGARSEAFF
TRBD1,NA,TRBJ2-2,19,TRBV6-1,TGTGCCAGCAGTGAGGCAGGGGGCGCTGGAATCCGGATCACCGGGGAGCTGTTTTTT,CASSEAGGAGIRITGELFF
TRBD2,NA,TRBJ2-3,15,TRBV5-4,TGTGCCAGCAGCTTTGGGAGCGGGGGGTTAGATACGCAGTATTTT,CASSFGSGGLDTQYF
TRBD1,NA,TRBJ1-6,12,TRBV27,TGTGCCAGCGGGACAGGGGATTCGCCCCTCCACTTT,CASGTGDSPLHF
TRBD1,NA,TRBJ1-2,15,TRBV19,TGTGCCAGTAGTGCGGGGACAGGGTCTAACTATGGCTACACCTTC,CASSAGTGSNYGYTF
NA,NA,TRBJ2-2,14,TRBV2,TGTGCCAGCAGAATCAGGGGAAGGACCGGGGAGCTGTTTTTT,CASRIRGRTGELFF
TRBD2,NA,TRBJ2-3,17,TRBV7-9,TGTGCCAGCAGCTTAGTTCCTAGCGGGGTGAGGACAGATACGCAGTATTTT,CASSLVPSGVRTDTQYF
TRBD1,NA,TRBJ1-2,15,TRBV6-1,TGTGCCAGCAGTGTCCCCGGGACAGTGATCTATGGCTACACCTTC,CASSVPGTVIYGYTF
TRBD1,once,TRBJ1-4,14,TRBV7-2,TGTGCCAGCAGCTTAGCGGGACAGAATGAAAAACTGTTTTTT,CASSLAGQNEKLFF
TRBD1,once,TRBJ2-2,16,TRBV11-2,TGTGCCAGCAGCCCCCGCTACAGGGGGTCCGGCGGGGAGCTGTTTTTT,CASSPRYRGSGGELFF
TRBD2,NA,TRBJ2-6,15,TRBV5-8,TGTGCCAGCAGCTTGTTCGGGGGGAGGGCCAACGTCCTGACTTTC,CASSLFGGRANVLTF
NA,NA,TRBJ2-5,11,TRBV7-9,TGTGCCAGCAGCCCCAGAGAGACCCAGTACTTC,CASSPRETQYF
NA,NA,TRBJ2-2,19,TRBV14,TGTGCCAGCAGCCCCTGGAACCCAGTAGCGAGATCGAACACCGGGGAGCTGTTTTTT,CASSPWNPVARSNTGELFF
NA,NA,TRBJ1-6,13,TRBV7-2,TGTGCCAGCAGCTCCTGGACTGGATCACCCCTCCACTTT,CASSSWTGSPLHF
TRBD1,few,TRBJ2-3,15,TRBV4-3,TGCGCCAGCAGCCAAGGGGACAGGGGGTATGATACGCAGTATTTT,CASSQGDRGYDTQYF
NA,NA,TRBJ1-3,15,TRBV5-6,TGTGCCAGCAGCTTGATCACAGGGTTAGGAAACACCATATATTTT,CASSLITGLGNTIYF
NA,few,TRBJ2-7,16,TRBV5-1,TGCGCCAGCAGCTTATTCCAAGACAGGTTCTACTACGAGCAGTACTTC,CASSLFQDRFYYEQYF
TRBD1,few,TRBJ1-1,12,TRBV29-1,TGCAGCGGCGACAGGGGTCGTACTGAAGCTTTCTTT,CSGDRGRTEAFF
NA,once,TRBJ2-7,15,TRBV9,TGTGCCAGCAGCGTTTCCCCGGACAGCACCTACGAGCAGTACTTC,CASSVSPDSTYEQYF
NA,NA,TRBJ1-2,13,TRBV7-3,TGTGCCAGCAGCTTCGACAGGAACTATGGCTACACCTTC,CASSFDRNYGYTF
NA,NA,TRBJ2-5,14,TRBV5-1,TGCGCCAGCAGCTTGGACCAGGGGCAAGAGACCCAGTACTTC,CASSLDQGQETQYF
NA,NA,TRBJ1-6,16,TRBV4-2,TGTGCCAGCAGCCAAGAGACGGCAGGGATGAACTCACCCCTCCACTTT,CASSQETAGMNSPLHF
NA,NA,TRBJ2-3,15,TRBV29-1,TGCAGCGTTGACCTAGCCGACACTTACACAGATACGCAGTATTTT,CSVDLADTYTDTQYF
TRBD1,NA,TRBJ1-5,19,TRBV4-1,TGCGCCAGCAGCCAAGATCCGCTCGGGCAGGGGGGTATGGGTCAGCCCCAGCATTTT,CASSQDPLGQGGMGQPQHF
NA,NA,TRBJ1-2,13,TRBV5-4,TGTGCCAGCCCTTCGGTAAGCGGGTATGGCTACACCTTC,CASPSVSGYGYTF
NA,NA,TRBJ2-1,13,TRBV7-6,TGTGCCAGCAGCTTTTACTCCTACAATGAGCAGTTCTTC,CASSFYSYNEQFF
TRBD2,NA,TRBJ2-5,15,TRBV5-4,TGTGCCAGCAGCGTGACTAGCGGGGGGGAAGAGACCCAGTACTTC,CASSVTSGGEETQYF
TRBD1,NA,TRBJ1-4,15,TRBV9,TGTGCCAGCAGCCCAGGGGGCTATGCGGAGGAAAAACTGTTTTTT,CASSPGGYAEEKLFF
TRBD1,few,TRBJ2-7,14,TRBV11-3,TGTGCCAGCAGCCCCGGGACAGGCCCCTACGAGCAGTACTTC,CASSPGTGPYEQYF
NA,NA,TRBJ1-4,13,TRBV25-1,TGTGCCAGCAGTGTGCAGGCTAATGAAAAACTGTTTTTT,CASSVQANEKLFF
NA,NA,TRBJ1-5,13,TRBV10-3,TGTGCCATCAGTGAAGGGGAATCTCAGCCCCAGCATTTT,CAISEGESQPQHF